Below, 14 T cell receptor beta chains from the same sample are listed, as sequenced in a study of T-cell reconstitution after alpha-beta-depleted transplantation in children. For TCRbeta, the library was prepared with unique molecular identifiers. TCRdb reanalysed the PCR reads using MiXCR and keeps one entry per CDR3 protein. The profile shows some 4,200 distinct CDR3 sequences, less than 20% of them singletons. The specimen comprised PBMCs, mostly from graft donor cells, sampled 180 days after TCRalphabeta/CD19-depleted stem cell transplant. The receptors shown here come from a male patient between 2 and 15 years old who had a stem cell transplant for acute lymphoblastic leukemia, so the T cells may come from the graft donor.

This clonotype was detected many times. The rearrangement joins TRBV13 to TRBJ2-3, with TRBD2 matching over 9 bases. Germline V gene data show CDR1 as PRHDT and CDR2 as FYEKMQ (reference sequence). The CDR3 is made up of 17 amino acids. Trimming took 0 bases from V and 4 from J; bases not matched to a gene: 8. CDR3 nucleotide sequence: TGTGCCAGCAGCTTAGGGTGGCTTAGCGGGAGCTCAGATACGCAGTATTTT. Its protein product is CASSLGWLSGSSDTQYF.

V and J are TRBV5-5 and TRBJ2-1, with D maybe TRBD2 (6 bases). This CDR3 is built from 16 residues. CDR1 is SGHKS, CDR2 YYEKEE, per germline (reference sequence). With 3 bases removed from V and 3 bases from J, the gap between germline ends came to 16 bases. Written as DNA, the CDR3 is TGTGCCAGCAGCTCCAGGAACCCCGGGGGCTACAATGAGCAGTTCTTC. Its translation: CASSSRNPGGYNEQFF.

In its sample, this clonotype was seen a few times. The CDR3 DNA reads as TGTGCCTGGAGTGTAGGGGGACTTAAGGATAGTCCCCAGCATTTT. This encodes CAWSVGGLKDSPQHF. The chain combines TRBV30 with TRBJ1-5, with a tentative D call TRBD1 (6 bases). The CDR3 runs to 15 residues. V shed 0 bases and J shed 10 bases, with 19 bases lying between them. Germline assignment: CDR1 GTSNPN and CDR2 SVGIG (reference sequence).

This clonotype was seen many times. The chain links TRBV21-1 to TRBJ1-5. TRBV21-1 is flagged as a pseudogene. The CDR3 length is 14 residues. In DNA, the CDR3 is TGTGCCAGCAGCGTAAGCCTCGGCAATCAGCCCCAGCATTTT. Translation gives CASSVSLGNQPQHF.

This clonotype ranks as medium-sized. DNA for the CDR3: TGTGCCAGCAGGCTAGGATGGTATTCCTACGAGCAGTACTTC. Translating gives CASRLGWYSYEQYF. The chain has TRBV6-5 and TRBJ2-7; D is undetermined. CDR1 is MNHEY, CDR2 SVGAGI, per germline. The CDR3 is 14 residues long. Trimming removed 6 bases from V and 1 base from J, with 13 bases in between.

This clonotype came up many times. V is TRBV7-9 and J is TRBJ2-3, with 10 nucleotides matching TRBD2. The CDR3 has 14 amino acids. The V and J ends lost 7 bases and 3 bases, in that order; junction bases with no gene match: 4. The germline V gene has CDR1 SEHNR and CDR2 FQNEAQ (reference sequence). DNA of the CDR3: TGTGCCAGCAAGCGGGAGGGCCGAACAGATACGCAGTATTTT. It encodes CASKREGRTDTQYF.

This clonotype qualifies as medium-sized. The chain is built from TRBV10-2 and TRBJ2-1, with D hard to call. V was clipped by 1 base and J by 8 bases, with 6 bases between them. The CDR3 sequence is 12 residues long. Germline V CDR1 and CDR2: WSHSY, SAAADI. The CDR3 spells CASSEYGDEQFF. CDR3 nucleotides: TGCGCCAGCAGTGAGTACGGAGATGAGCAGTTCTTC.

This clonotype was counted at least ten times. The chain joins TRBV16 to TRBJ2-3; D is unclear. CDR3 size: 14 residues. Trimming pared 2 bases from V and 0 bases from J, leaving 6 bases between. CDR1 is KGHSY, CDR2 FQNENV, per germline. For the CDR3, the DNA is TGTGCCAGCAGCCAAAGTGGGAGCACAGATACGCAGTATTTT. Its protein product is CASSQSGSTDTQYF.

This clonotype came up many times. The J gene is TRBJ1-2, the V gene TRBV6-1; D unclear. Per germline, CDR1 MNHNS and CDR2 SASEGT. Trimming removed 2 bases from V and 8 bases from J, with 9 bases in between. The CDR3 consists of 12 residues. The CDR3 reads CASSETQRGYTF. The CDR3 coding sequence is TGTGCCAGCAGTGAAACGCAGAGGGGCTACACCTTC.

Ten or more counts support this clonotype. V usage is TRBV28 and J usage is TRBJ2-5; D gene uncertain. The V end lost 3 bases, the J end lost 2 bases, and 10 bases lay between the germline ends. From germline, CDR1 is MDHEN and CDR2 SYDVKM. The CDR3 has 14 residues. The CDR3 protein is CASSLPRPQETQYF. The CDR3 DNA follows: TGTGCCAGCAGTTTGCCTAGACCGCAAGAGACCCAGTACTTC.

The table lists this clonotype with many counts. The chain joins TRBV7-6 to TRBJ1-5; 9 nucleotides align to TRBD1. The CDR3 is made up of 15 amino acids. V was clipped by 5 bases and J by 6 bases; unmatched bases: 8. The V gene's germline CDR1 is SGHVS and CDR2 FNYEAQ. CDR3 bases: TGTGCCAGCAGCCCCGGAACAGGGGGCCTTCAGCCCCAGCATTTT. This encodes CASSPGTGGLQPQHF.

This clonotype was counted ten times or more. The CDR3 region is CASSPDRGNYNEQFF. The CDR3 nucleotides are TGTGCCAGCAGCCCGGACAGGGGGAACTACAATGAGCAGTTCTTC. The chain employs TRBV3-1 and TRBJ2-1; TRBD1 agrees at 10 bases. CDR1 and CDR2 from the germline V gene are LGHDT and YNNKEL (reference sequence). CDR3 size: 15 residues. Trimming took 4 bases from V and 3 from J; bases not matched to a gene: 3.

This clonotype appeared once. The chain has TRBV20-1 and TRBJ2-5, with D perhaps TRBD2 (7 bases). Between the trimmed V and J ends, which lost 1 base and 5 bases, there was a span of 17 bases. Germline CDR1 and CDR2: DFQATT and SNEGSKA (reference sequence). This CDR3 comprises 15 residues. CDR3 in DNA: TGCAGTGCTAGAGGCCTGGGGGGGCTTGAGGAGACCCAGTACTTC. Its translation is CSARGLGGLEETQYF.

This clonotype showed up many times. The chain carries TRBV7-9 and TRBJ1-1; 9 bases fit TRBD1. The CDR3 consists of 16 residues. CDR1 is SEHNR, CDR2 FQNEAQ, per germline (reference sequence). V shed 5 bases and J 4 bases; nucleotides not matched to a gene: 11. The CDR3 is CASSITGGWMSTEAFF. In DNA form, the CDR3 reads TGTGCCAGCAGCATCACAGGGGGCTGGATGAGCACTGAAGCTTTCTTT. The entire variable domain, with the rest obtained from reference TRBV7-9 and TRBJ1-1, is as follows: DTGVSQNPRHKITKRGQNVTFRCDPISEHNRLYWYRQTLGQGPEFLTYFQNEAQLEKSRLLSDRFSAERPKGSFSTLEIQRTEQGDSAMYLCASSITGGWMSTEAFFGQGTRLTVV.